This TCR beta chain appears in the sequencing data of a study of memory CD4+ T cells and cytomegalovirus serostatus. Generated by immunoSEQ multiplex PCR, the TCRdb table keeps only in-frame clones and is missing some. The repertoire holds over 75,000 clones, with roughly 80% as singletons. Single viable CD3+CD4+CD8-CD45RO+ cells were sorted as the memory CD4+ T cells. Germline assignment: CDR1 SGHDT and CDR2 YYEEEE. Between the trimmed V and J ends, which lost 3 bases and 6 bases, there was a span of 13 bases. This CDR3 has 14 amino acids. Sequencing was performed on memory CD4+ T cells from blood. The chain employs TRBV5-6 and TRBJ1-5; D is perhaps TRBD1 (6 bases). The source of this sequence is an adult in good health and CMV-seropositive. The CDR3 DNA reads TGTGCCAGCAGCTCGGGACTGGGGGCTCAGCCCCAGCATTTT. Protein: CASSSGLGAQPQHF.